Listed below are T cell receptor beta chains from one sample, sequenced in a study of cytomegalovirus exposure and HLA in healthy donors. The repertoire was sequenced with immunoSEQ multiplex PCR; TCRdb's copy has only in-frame clones and lacks some. Of some 180,000 clones in the sample, roughly 74% were seen once. Sequenced: PBMCs. The receptor source for this set is a female donor in good health and CMV-seronegative. Each CDR3 is given with its conserved first and last residue. A D gene is named only where the DNA matches it firmly. Where a row states a size, it is once, few, many or the class of an expanded clone; other rows omit it.

j_call clone_size v_call d_call cdr3_nt cdr3_aa
TRBJ1-2 . TRBV4-1 TRBD1 TGCGCCAGCAGCCAAGTGGGTGCAAGCAGGGGGCTAGGCTACACCTTC CASSQVGASRGLGYTF
TRBJ2-2 few TRBV28 . TGTGCCAGCAGTATACAGGTCGCGGTCACCGGGGAGCTGTTTTTT CASSIQVAVTGELFF
TRBJ2-1 . TRBV19 TRBD2 TGTGCCAGTAGTTTGGGGGAGGGCCGTAATGAGCAGTTCTTC CASSLGEGRNEQFF
TRBJ2-5 . TRBV27 TRBD2 TGTGCCAGCAGTTTACGGCTAGCGGGGGAGACCCAGTACTTC CASSLRLAGETQYF
TRBJ1-2 . TRBV27 TRBD1 TGTGCCAGCAGTCCCTGGACAGGGCATGGCTATGGCTACACCTTC CASSPWTGHGYGYTF
TRBJ2-3 . TRBV7-7 TRBD2 TGTGCCAGCGCTGCTAGCGGGGACACAGATACGCAGTATTTT CASAASGDTDTQYF
TRBJ2-1 few TRBV6-4 TRBD2 TGTGCCAGCAGTGACGAAAATCGCGGGGGGGATGAGCAGTTCTTC CASSDENRGGDEQFF
TRBJ1-2 . TRBV5-1 TRBD1 TGCGCCAGCAGCCCGGGACAGGGTCTTGGCTACACCTTC CASSPGQGLGYTF
TRBJ1-5 . TRBV11-2 . TGTGCCAGCAGCTTAGGGGACGGGAGCTATAGCAATCAGCCCCAGCATTTT CASSLGDGSYSNQPQHF
TRBJ1-2 . TRBV7-2 TRBD1 TGTGCCAGCAGCCTTGGGGGACAGGGGCGACTCTATAACTATGGCTACACCTTC CASSLGGQGRLYNYGYTF
TRBJ2-1 . TRBV7-2 TRBD2 TGTGCCAGCAGCTTAGGCCGGCTAGGGACTAGGCGGCAGTTCTTC CASSLGRLGTRRQFF
TRBJ2-2 . TRBV6-4 TRBD2 TGTGCCAGCAGGCTAGCGGGGGACACCGGGGAGCTGTTTTTT CASRLAGDTGELFF
TRBJ2-3 . TRBV7-8 . TGTGCCAGCAGCTTAGGAGGTCGGTGGGGGCGCAACACAGATACGCAGTATTTT CASSLGGRWGRNTDTQYF
TRBJ1-1 . TRBV7-3 . TGTGCCAGCAGCTTCGCCGGACAGAACACTGAAGCTTTCTTT CASSFAGQNTEAFF
TRBJ2-2 . TRBV11-1 TRBD1 TGTGCCAGCAGCCCCTGGACAGGGGAGTTTCCCGGGGAGCTGTTTTTT CASSPWTGEFPGELFF
TRBJ2-4 . TRBV6-1 . TGTGCCAGCACAACAGGGGACTTAGCCAAAAACATTCAGTACTTC CASTTGDLAKNIQYF